One and the same sample provided the 20 T cell receptor beta chains below, sequenced in a study of human T cells and chemical hapten exposure. TCRdb used MiXCR to reprocess the RACE reads, holding one entry per CDR3 protein. This table holds a few hundred thousand distinct CDR3 sequences, roughly 6% found once. Stated time point: patch test 2, 6 weeks after DPC sensitization. As to treatment: therapeutic diphenylcyclopropenone sensitization with weekly scalp DPC. Specimen: whole blood, collected in connection with sensitization to the hapten diphenylcyclopropenone (DPC). The receptors derive from a woman younger than 35 with alopecia areata. Some clones in this sample may be carry-over from other donors' samples.

This clonotype was observed many times. The gene calls are TRBV7-2 and TRBJ2-7, with 8 bases identical to TRBD1. Trimming removed 4 bases from V and 7 bases from J; junction bases left unmatched: 9. Germline CDR1 reads SGHTA; CDR2 reads FQGNSA. The CDR3 contains 14 residues. The CDR3 bases are TGTGCCAGCAGCTCAGGGACAGGTATTAATGAGCAGTACTTC. Its protein is CASSSGTGINEQYF. The full variable domain, its missing parts supplied by reference TRBV7-2 and TRBJ2-7, is GAGVSQSPSNKVTEKGKDVELRCDPISGHTALYWYRQSLGQGLEFLIYFQGNSAPDKSGLPSDRFSAERTGGSVSTLTIQRTQQEDSAVYLCASSSGTGINEQYFGPGTRLTVT.

The chain uses TRBV14 and TRBJ2-2; TRBD2 is a possible D gene (6 bases). The V end was cut by 1 base, the J end by 8 bases, with 8 bases between. The CDR3 totals 13 residues. Looked up from germline, CDR1 is SGHDN and CDR2 is FVKESK. CDR3 in amino acids: CASSQAREGELFF. For the CDR3, the DNA is TGTGCCAGCAGCCAAGCCCGGGAGGGGGAGCTGTTTTTT. The full variable domain, its missing parts supplied by reference TRBV14 and TRBJ2-2, is EAGVTQFPSHSVIEKGQTVTLRCDPISGHDNLYWYRRVMGKEIKFLLHFVKESKQDESGMPNNRFLAERTGGTYSTLKVQPAELEDSGVYFCASSQAREGELFFGEGSRLTVL.

This rearrangement joins TRBV20-1 to TRBJ2-2; 7 nucleotides agree with TRBD2. V lost 3 bases and J lost 2; bases outside the gene matches: 3. Looked up from germline, CDR1 is DFQATT and CDR2 is SNEGSKA (reference sequence). This CDR3 is built from 14 residues. The CDR3 DNA is TGCAGTGCTAGGGCTAGCGGCAACACCGGGGAGCTGTTTTTT. Protein: CSARASGNTGELFF.

A few counts support this clonotype. The gene calls are TRBV5-1 and TRBJ2-7, with TRBD1 matching 8 bases. CDR3 length: 14 amino acids. V shed 0 bases and J 6 bases; nucleotides not matched to a gene: 5. Germline V CDR1 and CDR2: SGHRS, YFSETQ. The CDR3 loop reads CASSLDQGAPEQYF. CDR3 bases: TGCGCCAGCAGCTTGGATCAGGGGGCCCCCGAGCAGTACTTC.

This clonotype showed up just a few times. The rearrangement uses TRBV4-3 and TRBJ2-3, with 11 nucleotides matching TRBD2. Trimming at V came to 0 bases and at J to 5 bases, leaving 10 bases not matched to a gene. From germline, CDR1 is LGHNA and CDR2 YSLEER. This CDR3 contains 18 residues. CDR3 protein: CASSQDIVLAGGGDTQYF. As DNA, the CDR3 is TGCGCCAGCAGCCAAGATATCGTCCTAGCGGGGGGCGGAGATACGCAGTATTTT.

This clonotype was seen a handful of times. This chain uses TRBV6-1 with TRBJ1-4; a weak D match, TRBD1 (6 bases). The CDR3 totals 15 residues. Trimming removed 8 bases at V and 8 bases at J, with 21 bases between. Germline assignment: CDR1 MNHNS and CDR2 SASEGT. The CDR3 is CASWSQGFRGEKLFF. The CDR3 DNA follows: TGTGCCAGCTGGTCACAGGGTTTCAGAGGAGAAAAACTGTTTTTT.

The chain joins TRBV5-4 to TRBJ2-6, with TRBD1 identical over 7 bases. From germline, CDR1 is SGHNT and CDR2 YYREEE (reference sequence). Unmatched junction bases numbered 14, after V lost 4 bases and J lost 10 bases. The CDR3 sequence is 16 residues long. The CDR3 loop reads CASSKKGTERWNVLTF. The CDR3 nucleotides read TGTGCCAGCAGCAAAAAGGGGACAGAGCGCTGGAACGTCCTGACTTTC.

The chain uses TRBV11-1 and TRBJ1-1; no definite D call. The V end was cut by 2 bases, the J end by 1 base, with 5 bases between. The germline V gene has CDR1 SGHAT and CDR2 FQDESV (reference sequence). This CDR3 contains 13 residues. CDR3 coding DNA: TGTGCCAGCAGCTTAAGCAAGAACACTGAAGCTTTCTTT. Protein product: CASSLSKNTEAFF.

CDR3 region: CASSYRQGVSTEAFF. CDR3 bases: TGTGCCAGCAGTTATCGACAAGGAGTAAGCACTGAAGCTTTCTTT. This chain links TRBV6-5 with TRBJ1-1, with D hard to call. CDR3 size: 15 residues. Germline CDR1 MNHEY, CDR2 SVGAGI. V was shortened by 3 bases and J by 4 bases, with 15 bases between the two germline ends.

This clonotype was seen a handful of times. The CDR3 spells CASGRGYNSPLHF. The CDR3 DNA reads as TGTGCCAGCGGACGTGGCTATAATTCACCCCTCCACTTT. The chain has TRBV6-2 or TRBV6-3 and TRBJ1-6; D call uncertain. There are 13 residues in the CDR3. Germline-derived CDR1 and CDR2 are MNHEY and SVGEGT. V was cut by 8 bases and J by 3 bases, with 8 bases left in between.

This clonotype was seen at least ten times. V usage is TRBV9 and J usage is TRBJ1-1; the D is unclear. CDR3 length: 14 residues. The germline gives CDR1 SGDLS, CDR2 YYNGEE. Deletions cut 0 bases from V and 1 base from J, with 7 bases between. The CDR3 reads CASSVAEGNTEAFF. The CDR3 DNA reads TGTGCCAGCAGCGTAGCTGAAGGGAACACTGAAGCTTTCTTT.

Here the CDR3 reads CASSQDGRPGANVLTF. Here the CDR3 DNA reads TGCGCCAGCAGCCAAGACGGGAGGCCTGGGGCCAACGTCCTGACTTTC. The chain carries TRBV4-3 and TRBJ2-6, with 7 bases matching TRBD2. The germline gives CDR1 LGHNA, CDR2 YSLEER. V lost 0 bases and J lost 2; bases outside the gene matches: 1. The CDR3 spans 16 residues.

This clonotype has only a few counts. The chain uses TRBV2 and TRBJ1-5; D is perhaps TRBD1 (6 bases). V lost 4 bases and J lost 4, with 11 bases in between. The germline V gene encodes CDR1 SNHLY and CDR2 FYNNEI. This CDR3 spans 14 amino acids. In DNA, the CDR3 is TGTGCCAGCAGTGGCAGGGGAGTAAATCAGCCCCAGCATTTT. Translated: CASSGRGVNQPQHF.

The CDR3 protein is CASSSGRENTEAFF. DNA of the CDR3: TGTGCCAGCAGTTCGGGACGAGAGAACACTGAAGCTTTCTTT. This chain links TRBV6-5 with TRBJ1-1; D possibly corresponds to TRBD1 (5 bases). The CDR3 extends over 14 amino acids. Germline loops: CDR1 MNHEY, CDR2 SVGAGI. The V end was cut by 4 bases, the J end by 1 base, with 10 bases between.

In this sample, this clonotype turned up many times. This sequence joins TRBV7-2 and TRBJ1-6; D is ambiguous. CDR1 is SGHTA and CDR2 is FQGNSA in the germline V gene. Trimming left V 0 bases short and J 15 bases short, with 9 bases between. The CDR3 has 12 amino acids. CDR3 DNA: TGTGCCAGCAGCTTAGCGGGAGGATTCCTCCACTTT. It yields the protein CASSLAGGFLHF.

This clonotype turned up a few times. The chain has TRBV5-5 and TRBJ2-4; D ambiguous. CDR1 is SGHKS and CDR2 is YYEKEE in the germline V gene (reference sequence). This CDR3 region has 15 residues. Trimming took 0 bases from V and 0 from J, leaving 7 bases between them. The CDR3: CASSLVPEAKNIQYF. In DNA form, the CDR3 reads TGTGCCAGCAGCTTGGTCCCCGAAGCCAAAAACATTCAGTACTTC.

This clonotype was recorded many times. The chain links TRBV7-3 to TRBJ2-3; TRBD2 matches at 7 bases. The CDR3 extends over 16 amino acids. Per germline, CDR1 SGHTA and CDR2 FQGTGA. Unmatched junction bases numbered 6, after V lost 1 base and J lost 2 bases. CDR3 amino acids: CASSLIGGGDTDTQYF. For the CDR3, the DNA is TGTGCCAGCAGCTTAATAGGCGGGGGTGACACAGATACGCAGTATTTT. The entire variable domain, with the rest obtained from reference TRBV7-3 and TRBJ2-3, is as follows: GAGVSQTPSNKVTEKGKYVELRCDPISGHTALYWYRQSLGQGPEFLIYFQGTGAADDSGLPNDRFFAVRPEGSVSTLKIQRTERGDSAVYLCASSLIGGGDTDTQYFGPGTRLTVL.

There are many counts of this clonotype. Here the CDR3 reads CASSFDPRSAEAFF. In nucleotides, the CDR3 is TGTGCCAGCAGTTTCGATCCCAGGAGCGCTGAAGCTTTCTTT. V gene TRBV12-3 or TRBV12-4 combines with J gene TRBJ1-1; D is unresolved. Trimming removed 3 bases from V and 6 bases from J, with 14 bases in between. The CDR3 length is 14 residues.

This clonotype occurred a few times. This rearrangement joins TRBV6-5 to TRBJ2-2, with D tentatively TRBD1 (5 bases). The CDR3 sequence is 13 residues long. V was trimmed by 4 bases and J by 3 bases, leaving 6 bases between them. Germline CDR1 MNHEY, CDR2 SVGAGI. CDR3 nucleotide sequence: TGTGCCAGCAGTTTGACAGACACCGGGGAGCTGTTTTTT. It is translated as CASSLTDTGELFF.

This clonotype turned up a few times. The chain has TRBV6-5 and TRBJ2-7; TRBD1 matches 9 bases. Germline values: CDR1 MNHEY, CDR2 SVGAGI. The CDR3 is 13 amino acids. Germline trimming cut 8 bases from V and 2 bases from J; bases unmatched to any gene: 4. CDR3 bases: TGTGCCAGCGGCGGGACAGGGCCCTACGAGCAGTACTTC. Its protein is CASGGTGPYEQYF.